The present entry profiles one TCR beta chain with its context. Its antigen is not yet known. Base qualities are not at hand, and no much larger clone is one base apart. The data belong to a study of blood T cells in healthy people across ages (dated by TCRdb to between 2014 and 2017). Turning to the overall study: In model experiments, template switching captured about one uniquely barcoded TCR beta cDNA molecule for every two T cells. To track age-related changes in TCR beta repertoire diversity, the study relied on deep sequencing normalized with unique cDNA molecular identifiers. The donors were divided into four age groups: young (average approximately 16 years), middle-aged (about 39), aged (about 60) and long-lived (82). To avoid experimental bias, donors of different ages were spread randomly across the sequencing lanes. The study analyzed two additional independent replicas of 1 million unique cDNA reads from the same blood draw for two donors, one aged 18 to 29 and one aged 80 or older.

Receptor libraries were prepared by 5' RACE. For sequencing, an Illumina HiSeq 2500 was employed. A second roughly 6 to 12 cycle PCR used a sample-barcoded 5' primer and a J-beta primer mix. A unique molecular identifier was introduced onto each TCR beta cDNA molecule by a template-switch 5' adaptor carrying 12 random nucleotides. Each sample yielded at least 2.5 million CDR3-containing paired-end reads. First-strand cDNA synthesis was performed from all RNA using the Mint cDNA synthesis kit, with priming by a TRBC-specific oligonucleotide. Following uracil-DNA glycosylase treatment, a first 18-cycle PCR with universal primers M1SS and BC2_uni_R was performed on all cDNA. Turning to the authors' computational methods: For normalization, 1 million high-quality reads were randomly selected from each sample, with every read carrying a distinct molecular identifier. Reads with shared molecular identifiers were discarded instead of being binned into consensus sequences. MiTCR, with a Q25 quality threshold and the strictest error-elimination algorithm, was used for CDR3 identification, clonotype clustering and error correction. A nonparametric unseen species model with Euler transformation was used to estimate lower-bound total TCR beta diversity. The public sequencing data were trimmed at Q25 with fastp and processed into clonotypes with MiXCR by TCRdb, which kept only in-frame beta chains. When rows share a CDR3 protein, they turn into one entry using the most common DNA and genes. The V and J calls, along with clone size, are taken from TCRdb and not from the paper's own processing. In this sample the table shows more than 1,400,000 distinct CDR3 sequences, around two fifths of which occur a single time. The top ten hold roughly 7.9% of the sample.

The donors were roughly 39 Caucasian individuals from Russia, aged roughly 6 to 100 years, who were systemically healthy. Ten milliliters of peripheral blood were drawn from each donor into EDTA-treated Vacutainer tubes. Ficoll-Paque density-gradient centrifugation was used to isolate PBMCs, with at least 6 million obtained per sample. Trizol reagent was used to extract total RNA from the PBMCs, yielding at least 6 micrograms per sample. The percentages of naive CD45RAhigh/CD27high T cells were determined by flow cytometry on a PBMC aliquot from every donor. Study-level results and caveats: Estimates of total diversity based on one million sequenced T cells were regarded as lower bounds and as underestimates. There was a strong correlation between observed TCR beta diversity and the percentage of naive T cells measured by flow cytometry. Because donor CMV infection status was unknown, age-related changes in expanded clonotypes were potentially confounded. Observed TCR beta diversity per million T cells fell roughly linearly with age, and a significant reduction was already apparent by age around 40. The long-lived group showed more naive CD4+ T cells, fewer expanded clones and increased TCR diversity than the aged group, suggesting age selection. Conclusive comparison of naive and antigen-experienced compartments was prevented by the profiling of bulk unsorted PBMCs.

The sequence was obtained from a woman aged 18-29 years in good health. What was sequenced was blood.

The CDR3: CASSEKVHEQYF. The DNA reads TGTGCCAGCAGTGAAAAAGTCCATGAGCAGTACTTC. The V gene is TRBV25-1 and the J gene is TRBJ2-7, with no D gene named confidently. The V end loses 2 bases and the J end loses 7 bases, and a stretch of 9 bases separates them. The germline V gene yields MGHDK for CDR1 and SYGVNS for CDR2. The CDR3 numbers 12 residues from cysteine through phenylalanine. The only DNA kept is the CDR3, 36 bases in frame from the first base.